Included here is one TCR beta chain sequence, with context. Per the original methods: Amplifying reference gene primers gave estimates of nucleated cell counts. Measured with immunoSEQ multiplex PCR; TCRdb has only the in-frame clones, and not every one. D and trimming come from the DNA, and the V and J calls and clone size come from that table. The sample has about 500,000 clones, 70% to 90% seen once; the top ten hold less than 9.5%. Patients of the Seattle cohort, enrolled during active infection, were followed longitudinally. V lost 6 bases to trimming and J lost 6 bases; unmatched junction nucleotides: 9. CDR3 length: 14 residues. Germline loops: CDR1 SNHLY, CDR2 FYNNEI. The data were taken from a study of blood T cell repertoires in COVID-19. In the study overall: The United States, Italy and Spain provided the acute and convalescent COVID-19 samples. Nucleic acid was either cDNA or gDNA, and it came from T cells, B-cell-depleted T cells, or PBMCs.

This TCR was recovered from a woman aged 45-59 years with COVID-19, enrolled during active disease. The sample was peripheral blood. The rearrangement joins TRBV2 to TRBJ1-2; TRBD1 aligns across 8 bases. The CDR3 reads CASSVSRGRDGYTF. The CDR3 bases are TGTGCCAGCAGCGTTAGCAGGGGGCGGGATGGCTACACCTTC. The full variable domain, its missing parts supplied by reference TRBV2 and TRBJ1-2, is EPEVTQTPSHQVTQMGQEVILRCVPISNHLYFYWYRQILGQKVEFLVSFYNNEISEKSEIFDDQFSVERPDGSNFTLKIRSTKLEDSAMYFCASSVSRGRDGYTFGSGTRLTVV.